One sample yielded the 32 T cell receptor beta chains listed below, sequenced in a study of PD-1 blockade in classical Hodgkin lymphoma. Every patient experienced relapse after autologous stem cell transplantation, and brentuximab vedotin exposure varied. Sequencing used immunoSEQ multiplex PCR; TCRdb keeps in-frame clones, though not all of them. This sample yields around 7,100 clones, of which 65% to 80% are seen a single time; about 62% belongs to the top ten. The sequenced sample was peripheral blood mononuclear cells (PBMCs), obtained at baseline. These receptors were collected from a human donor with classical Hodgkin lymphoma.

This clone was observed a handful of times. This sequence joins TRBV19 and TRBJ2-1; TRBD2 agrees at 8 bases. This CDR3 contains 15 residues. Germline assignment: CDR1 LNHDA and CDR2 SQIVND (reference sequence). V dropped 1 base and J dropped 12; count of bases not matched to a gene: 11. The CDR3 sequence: CASSIGSGEGLGQFF. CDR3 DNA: TGTGCCAGTAGTATAGGTAGCGGGGAGGGCTTGGGGCAGTTCTTC.

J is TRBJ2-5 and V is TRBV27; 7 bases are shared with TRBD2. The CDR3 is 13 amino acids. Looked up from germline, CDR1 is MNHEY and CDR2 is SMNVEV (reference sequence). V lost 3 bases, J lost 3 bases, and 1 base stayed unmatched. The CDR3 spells CASSLGGEETQYF. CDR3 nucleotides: TGTGCCAGCAGTTTGGGGGGGGAAGAGACCCAGTACTTC.

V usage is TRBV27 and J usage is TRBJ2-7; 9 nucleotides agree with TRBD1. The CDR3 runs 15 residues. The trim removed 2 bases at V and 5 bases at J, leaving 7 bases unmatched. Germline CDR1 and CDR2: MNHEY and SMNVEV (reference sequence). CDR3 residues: CASSLGNRGRNEQYF. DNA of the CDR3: TGTGCCAGCAGTTTAGGAAACAGGGGGCGGAACGAGCAGTACTTC.

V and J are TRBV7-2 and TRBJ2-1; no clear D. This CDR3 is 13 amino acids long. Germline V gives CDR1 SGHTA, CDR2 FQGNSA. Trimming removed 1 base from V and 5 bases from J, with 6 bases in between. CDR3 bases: TGTGCCAGCAGCTTAGGCATTAACAATGAGCAGTTCTTC. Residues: CASSLGINNEQFF.

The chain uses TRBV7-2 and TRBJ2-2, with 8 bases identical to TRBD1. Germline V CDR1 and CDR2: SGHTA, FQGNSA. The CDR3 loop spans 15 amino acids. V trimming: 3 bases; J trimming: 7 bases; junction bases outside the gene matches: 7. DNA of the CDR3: TGTGCCAGCAGCTTCGGACAGGGATTACACGGGGAGCTGTTTTTT. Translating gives CASSFGQGLHGELFF.

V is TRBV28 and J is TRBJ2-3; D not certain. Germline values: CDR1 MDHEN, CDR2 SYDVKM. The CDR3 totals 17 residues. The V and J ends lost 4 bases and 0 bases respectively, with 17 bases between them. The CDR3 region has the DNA TGTGCCAGCAGTTCCCCCCGACTGGCCATGAGCACAGATACGCAGTATTTT. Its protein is CASSSPRLAMSTDTQYF.

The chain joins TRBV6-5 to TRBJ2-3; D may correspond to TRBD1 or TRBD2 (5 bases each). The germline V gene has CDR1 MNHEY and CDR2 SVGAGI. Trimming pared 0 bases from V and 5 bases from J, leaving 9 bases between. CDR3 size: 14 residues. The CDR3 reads CASSYSAGGDTQYF. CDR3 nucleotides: TGTGCCAGCAGTTACTCGGCTGGGGGAGATACGCAGTATTTT.

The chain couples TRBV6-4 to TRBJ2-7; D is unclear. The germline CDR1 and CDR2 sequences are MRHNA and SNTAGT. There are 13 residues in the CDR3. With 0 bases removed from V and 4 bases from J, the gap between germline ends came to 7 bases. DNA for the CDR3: TGTGCCAGCAGTGACTCGAGAGAGTACGAGCAGTACTTC. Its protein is CASSDSREYEQYF.

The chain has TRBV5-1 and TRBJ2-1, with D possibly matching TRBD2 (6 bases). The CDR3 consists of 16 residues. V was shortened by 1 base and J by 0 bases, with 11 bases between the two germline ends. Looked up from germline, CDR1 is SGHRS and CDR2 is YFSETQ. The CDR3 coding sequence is TGCGCCAGCAGCTTGACCCGGGACTTCTCCTACAATGAGCAGTTCTTC. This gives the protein CASSLTRDFSYNEQFF.

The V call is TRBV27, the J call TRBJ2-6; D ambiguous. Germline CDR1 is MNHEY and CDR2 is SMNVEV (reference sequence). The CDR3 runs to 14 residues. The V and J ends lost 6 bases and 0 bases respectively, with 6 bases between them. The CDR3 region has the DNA TGTGCCAGCAGGAGGTCCTCTGGGGCCAACGTCCTGACTTTC. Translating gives CASRRSSGANVLTF.

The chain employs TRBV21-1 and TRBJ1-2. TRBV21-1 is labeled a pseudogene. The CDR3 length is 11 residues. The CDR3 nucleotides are TGTGCCAGCAGCAAAGCGGATGGCTACACCTTC. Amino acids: CASSKADGYTF.

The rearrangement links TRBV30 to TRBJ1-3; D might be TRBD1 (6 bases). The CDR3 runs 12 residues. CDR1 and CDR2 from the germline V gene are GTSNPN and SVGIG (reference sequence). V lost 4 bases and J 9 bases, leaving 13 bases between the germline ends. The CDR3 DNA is TGTGCCTGGAACAGGGAGGTGACCACCATATATTTT. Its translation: CAWNREVTTIYF.

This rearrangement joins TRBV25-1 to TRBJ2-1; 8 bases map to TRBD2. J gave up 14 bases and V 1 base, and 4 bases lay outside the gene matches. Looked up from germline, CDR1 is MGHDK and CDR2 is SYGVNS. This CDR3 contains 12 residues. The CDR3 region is CASSESGTRKFF. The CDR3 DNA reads TGTGCCAGCAGTGAATCGGGGACTAGAAAGTTCTTC.

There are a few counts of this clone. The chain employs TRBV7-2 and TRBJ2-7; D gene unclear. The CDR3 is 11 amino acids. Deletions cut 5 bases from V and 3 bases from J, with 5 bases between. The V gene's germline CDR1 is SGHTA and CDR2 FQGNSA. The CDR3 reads CASSTGYEQYF. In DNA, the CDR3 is TGTGCCAGCAGCACCGGCTACGAGCAGTACTTC.

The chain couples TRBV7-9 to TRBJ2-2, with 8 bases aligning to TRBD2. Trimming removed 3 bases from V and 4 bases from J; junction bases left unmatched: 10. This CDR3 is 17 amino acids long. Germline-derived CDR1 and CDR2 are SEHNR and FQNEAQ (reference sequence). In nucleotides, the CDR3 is TGTGCCAGCAGCTTTACGTTAGCGGGATGGGGCACCGGGGAGCTGTTTTTT. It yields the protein CASSFTLAGWGTGELFF.

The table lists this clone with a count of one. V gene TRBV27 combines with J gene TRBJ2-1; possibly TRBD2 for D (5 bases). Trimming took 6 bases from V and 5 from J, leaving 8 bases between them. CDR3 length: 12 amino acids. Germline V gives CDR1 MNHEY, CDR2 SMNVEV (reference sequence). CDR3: CASSGLNNEQFF. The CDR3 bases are TGTGCCAGCAGCGGACTCAACAATGAGCAGTTCTTC.

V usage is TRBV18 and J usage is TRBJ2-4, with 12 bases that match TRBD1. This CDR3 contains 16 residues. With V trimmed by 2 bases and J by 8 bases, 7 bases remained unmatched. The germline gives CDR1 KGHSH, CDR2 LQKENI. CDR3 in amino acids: CASSPSAGQGADIQYF. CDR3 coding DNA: TGTGCCAGCTCACCATCGGCGGGACAGGGGGCAGACATTCAGTACTTC.

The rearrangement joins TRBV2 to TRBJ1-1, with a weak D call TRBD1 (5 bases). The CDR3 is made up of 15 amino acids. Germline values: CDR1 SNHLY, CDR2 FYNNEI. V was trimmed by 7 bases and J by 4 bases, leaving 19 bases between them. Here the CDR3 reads CASKNRGDSGTEAFF. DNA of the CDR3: TGTGCCAGCAAAAACCGAGGGGATAGTGGCACTGAAGCTTTCTTT.

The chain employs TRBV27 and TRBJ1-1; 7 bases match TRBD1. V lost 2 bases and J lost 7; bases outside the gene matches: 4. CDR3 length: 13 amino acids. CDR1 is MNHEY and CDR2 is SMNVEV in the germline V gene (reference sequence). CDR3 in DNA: TGTGCCAGCAGTTTAGGGGACAGCCTTGAAGCTTTCTTT. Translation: CASSLGDSLEAFF.

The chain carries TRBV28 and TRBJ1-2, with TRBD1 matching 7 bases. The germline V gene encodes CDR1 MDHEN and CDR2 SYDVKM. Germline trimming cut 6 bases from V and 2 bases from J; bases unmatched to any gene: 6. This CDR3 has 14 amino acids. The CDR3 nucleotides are TGTGCCAGCAGAACCAGGGGGTTGAACTATGGCTACACCTTC. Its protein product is CASRTRGLNYGYTF.

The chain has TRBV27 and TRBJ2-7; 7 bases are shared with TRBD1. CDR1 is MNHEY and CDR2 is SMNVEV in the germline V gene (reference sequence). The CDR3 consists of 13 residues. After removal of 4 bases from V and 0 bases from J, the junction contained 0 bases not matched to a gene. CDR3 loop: CASSWDSSYEQYF. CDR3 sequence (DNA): TGTGCCAGCAGTTGGGACAGCTCCTACGAGCAGTACTTC.

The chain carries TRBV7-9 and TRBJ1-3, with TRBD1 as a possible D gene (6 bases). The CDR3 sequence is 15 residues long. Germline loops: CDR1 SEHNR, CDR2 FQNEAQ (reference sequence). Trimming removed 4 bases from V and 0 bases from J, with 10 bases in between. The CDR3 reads CASSWGGSSGNTIYF. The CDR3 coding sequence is TGTGCCAGCAGCTGGGGGGGCAGCTCTGGAAACACCATATATTTT.

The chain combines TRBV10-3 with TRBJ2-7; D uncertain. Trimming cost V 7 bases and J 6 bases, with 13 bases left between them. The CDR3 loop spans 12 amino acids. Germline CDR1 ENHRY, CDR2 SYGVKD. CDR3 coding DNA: TGTGCCATCATTCTGGGGTCGCTCGAGCAGTACTTC. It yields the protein CAIILGSLEQYF.

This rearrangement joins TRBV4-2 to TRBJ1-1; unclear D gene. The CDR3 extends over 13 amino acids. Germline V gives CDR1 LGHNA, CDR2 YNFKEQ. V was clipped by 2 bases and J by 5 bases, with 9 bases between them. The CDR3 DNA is TGTGCCAGCAGCCAACTAGAGGATACTGAAGCTTTCTTT. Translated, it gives CASSQLEDTEAFF.

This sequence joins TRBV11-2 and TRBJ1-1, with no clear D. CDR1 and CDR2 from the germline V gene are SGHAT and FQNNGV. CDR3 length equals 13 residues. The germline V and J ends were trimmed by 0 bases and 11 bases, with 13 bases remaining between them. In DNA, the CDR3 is TGTGCCAGCAGCTTAGATCGGACCCAGCAGGCTTTCTTT. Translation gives CASSLDRTQQAFF.

The CDR3 DNA reads as TGTGCCAGCAGTTCGGGGGATAATTCACCCCTCCACTTT. Its protein is CASSSGDNSPLHF. The chain joins TRBV6-5 to TRBJ1-6, with D perhaps matching TRBD1 (5 bases). Germline loops: CDR1 MNHEY, CDR2 SVGAGI. V lost 4 bases and J 5 bases, leaving 6 bases between the germline ends. The CDR3 is 13 residues long.

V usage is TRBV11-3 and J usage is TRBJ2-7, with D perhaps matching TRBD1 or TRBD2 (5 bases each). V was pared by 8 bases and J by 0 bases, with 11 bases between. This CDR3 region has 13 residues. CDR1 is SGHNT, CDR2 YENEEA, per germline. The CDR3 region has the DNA TGTGCCAGCGCAGCCGGGACCTCCTACGAGCAGTACTTC. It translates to CASAAGTSYEQYF.

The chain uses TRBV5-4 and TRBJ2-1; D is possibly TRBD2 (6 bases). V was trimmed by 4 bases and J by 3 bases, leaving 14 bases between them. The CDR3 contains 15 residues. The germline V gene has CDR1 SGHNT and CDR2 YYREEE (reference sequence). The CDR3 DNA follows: TGTGCCAGCAGCCCCCCCGGGGGAATCTACAATGAGCAGTTCTTC. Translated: CASSPPGGIYNEQFF.

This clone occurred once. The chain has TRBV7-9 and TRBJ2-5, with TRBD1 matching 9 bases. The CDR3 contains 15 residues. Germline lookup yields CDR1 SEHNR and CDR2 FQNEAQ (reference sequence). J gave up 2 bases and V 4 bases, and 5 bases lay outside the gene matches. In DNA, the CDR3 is TGTGCCAGCAGCTCCCCGGGACAGGGTCAAGAGACCCAGTACTTC. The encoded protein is CASSSPGQGQETQYF.

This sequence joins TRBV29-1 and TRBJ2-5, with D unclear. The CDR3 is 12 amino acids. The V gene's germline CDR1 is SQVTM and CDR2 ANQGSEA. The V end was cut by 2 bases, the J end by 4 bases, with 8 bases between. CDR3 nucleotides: TGCAGCGTTGAACCGGAAGCAGAGACCCAGTACTTC. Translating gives CSVEPEAETQYF.

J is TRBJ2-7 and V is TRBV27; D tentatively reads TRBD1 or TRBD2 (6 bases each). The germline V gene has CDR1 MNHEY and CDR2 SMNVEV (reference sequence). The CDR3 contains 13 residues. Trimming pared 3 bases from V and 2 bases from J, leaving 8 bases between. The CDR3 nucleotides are TGTGCCAGCAGTTTGGGGGGCACCTACGAGCAGTACTTC. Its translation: CASSLGGTYEQYF.

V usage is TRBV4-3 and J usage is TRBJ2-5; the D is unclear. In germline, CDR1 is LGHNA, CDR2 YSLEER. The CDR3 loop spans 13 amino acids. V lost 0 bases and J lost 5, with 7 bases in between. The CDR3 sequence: CASSQEVGETQYF. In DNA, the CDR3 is TGCGCCAGCAGCCAAGAGGTGGGCGAGACCCAGTACTTC.